This TCR beta chain was captured by sequencing in a study of Graves' ophthalmopathy and Graves' hyperthyroidism. As for the study in general: Peripheral blood (taken before any treatment) was collected at initial diagnosis. Overall study results and limits: A majority of expanded thyroid clonotypes exceeding 0.001 frequency were likewise present in blood. The model reached around 66% sensitivity and under 75% specificity for predicting ophthalmopathy progression.

Amplification of the TCR beta CDR3 regions used RNA transcripts (as template). HTBI-primed first-round RT-PCR preceded second-round multiplex PCR. Each CDR3 protein is one row after TCRdb ran MiXCR on the multiplex PCR reads. Found here are some 200,000 distinct CDR3 sequences, around 30% of them singletons; the top ten hold 9.1%. Trimming took 3 bases from V and 1 from J, leaving 10 bases between them. The CDR3 has 14 residues. CDR1 is LGHDT, CDR2 YNNKEL, per germline (reference sequence). PBMCs stemmed from around 9 ml of fresh peripheral blood. Ten or more counts support this clonotype. The antigen is not known.

The J gene is TRBJ2-7, the V gene TRBV3-1; D tentatively reads TRBD1 or TRBD2 (5 bases each). Sequenced material: peripheral blood. The origin of this receptor is a man aged 50-59 years with Graves' ophthalmopathy. DNA of the CDR3: TGTGCCAGCAGCCAGGGGGTTGGGTCCTACGAGCAGTACTTC. Protein: CASSQGVGSYEQYF.